This passage covers 8 T cell receptor beta chains from one sample sequenced in a study of shared clonotypes between healthy human individuals. Produced via immunoSEQ multiplex PCR; TCRdb's table is partial and in-frame only. The sample carries some 630,000 clones, roughly 70% recorded once. Specimen: memory CD4+ T cells sorted from blood. The sample's subset: CD45RA-negative fraction. The receptors were gathered from a woman aged 25 to 39 in good health.

In DNA, the CDR3 is TGTGCCAGTAGTATGGTGACAGTCTATGGCTACACCTTC. This gives the protein CASSMVTVYGYTF. The chain combines TRBV19 with TRBJ1-2; D might be TRBD1 (5 bases). CDR3 size: 13 residues. In germline, CDR1 is LNHDA, CDR2 SQIVND (reference sequence). Trimming shortened V by 3 bases and J by 4 bases, and 9 bases separated the two germline ends.

J is TRBJ2-7 and V is TRBV4-1; D is tentatively TRBD1 or TRBD2 (6 bases each). This CDR3 comprises 15 residues. The germline CDR1 and CDR2 sequences are MGHRA and YSYEKL. Trimming removed 4 bases from V and 2 bases from J, with 15 bases in between. CDR3 nucleotides: TGCGCCAGCAGCCCAGACCGGGGGCGACCCTACGAGCAGTACTTC. Amino acids: CASSPDRGRPYEQYF.

The chain joins TRBV7-8 to TRBJ1-2; D is ambiguous. Trimming left V 4 bases short and J 6 bases short, with 18 bases between. There are 15 residues in the CDR3. CDR1 is SGHVS, CDR2 FQNEAQ, per germline. As DNA, the CDR3 is TGTGCCAGCAGCTCACTGCGGCACAGTAATGATGGCTACACCTTC. Its translation is CASSSLRHSNDGYTF.

This chain uses TRBV7-2 with TRBJ2-7; D ambiguous. CDR3 length: 14 amino acids. In germline, CDR1 is SGHTA, CDR2 FQGNSA. Trimming pared 5 bases from V and 0 bases from J, leaving 11 bases between. CDR3 sequence (DNA): TGTGCCAGCAGCCGGCAGGCGGACTCCTACGAGCAGTACTTC. This codes for CASSRQADSYEQYF. Looking up the rest from reference TRBV7-2 and TRBJ2-7 gives the full variable domain: GAGVSQSPSNKVTEKGKDVELRCDPISGHTALYWYRQSLGQGLEFLIYFQGNSAPDKSGLPSDRFSAERTGGSVSTLTIQRTQQEDSAVYLCASSRQADSYEQYFGPGTRLTVT.

The chain uses TRBV2 and TRBJ1-1, with no clear D. The V end lost 4 bases, the J end lost 1 base, and 10 bases lay between the germline ends. The length of the CDR3 is 14 residues. CDR1 SNHLY and CDR2 FYNNEI come from the germline V gene. CDR3 nucleotides: TGTGCCAGCAGTGCAATTGCGGGGAACACTGAAGCTTTCTTT. It translates to CASSAIAGNTEAFF.

V and J are TRBV18 and TRBJ2-5, with unresolved D. V dropped 3 bases and J dropped 7 bases, with 6 bases sitting between them. CDR1 is KGHSH and CDR2 is LQKENI in the germline V gene. The CDR3 length is 11 residues. The CDR3 bases are TGTGCCAGCTCACCCAGCACGACCCAGTACTTC. Translation gives CASSPSTTQYF.

The genes are TRBV10-1 and TRBJ1-1; D is ambiguous. This CDR3 is built from 13 residues. Trimming removed 0 bases from V and 11 bases from J, with 13 bases in between. Germline V gene lookup returns CDR1 WNHNN and CDR2 SYGVQD (reference sequence). CDR3 loop: CASSESEGLGAFF. The CDR3 DNA sequence: TGCGCCAGCAGTGAGTCGGAGGGTCTGGGGGCTTTCTTT.

This chain joins TRBV10-1 and TRBJ2-2; 11 bases match TRBD2. Losses at the gene ends were 4 bases for V and 5 bases for J; bases not matched to a gene: 6. The CDR3 covers 16 residues. The germline CDR1 and CDR2 sequences are WNHNN and SYGVQD (reference sequence). CDR3 residues: CASSGELAGDTGELFF. CDR3 in DNA: TGCGCCAGCAGTGGGGAACTAGCGGGAGATACCGGGGAGCTGTTTTTT.